This T cell receptor (beta chain) was recovered during a study of blood T cell repertoires in COVID-19. TCRdb's copy holds only in-frame clones and misses some; the assay was immunoSEQ multiplex PCR. This table has roughly 380,000 clones, around 89% appearing once. CDR1 and CDR2 from the germline V gene are MNHEY and SVGAGI. The CDR3 runs 13 residues. Trimming pared 10 bases from V and 5 bases from J, leaving 17 bases between. This TCR derives from a middle-aged woman with COVID-19, enrolled during active disease. Sample: peripheral blood. The rearrangement uses TRBV6-5 and TRBJ1-2; D is ambiguous. The CDR3 DNA sequence: TGTGCCACCCTACTGCTGCCTTTATATGGCTACACCTTC. Its translation: CATLLLPLYGYTF.